Listed below are T cell receptor beta chains from one sample, sequenced in a study of T cell responses to AZD1222 COVID-19 vaccine. Clones were sequenced by immunoSEQ multiplex PCR, and TCRdb holds only the in-frame ones, with some missing. The sample shows about 100,000 clones, more than 70% of them seen only once. The specimen was peripheral blood, collected on day 0 of AZD1222 vaccination. These receptors came from an adult in good health. Each CDR3 is given with its conserved first and last residue. D genes are given only for firm matches. A row's size may be missing; if present it is once, few, many or a size class.

V gene,J gene,D gene,clone size,CDR3 DNA,CDR3 protein
TRBV5-5,TRBJ1-3,.,.,TGTGCCAGCAGCTTGGGAGCCTCCTTCTCTGGAAACACCATATATTTT,CASSLGASFSGNTIYF
TRBV9,TRBJ2-1,.,.,TGTGCCAGCAGCCCGGCGCCAATCTCCTACAATGAGCAGTTCTTC,CASSPAPISYNEQFF
TRBV28,TRBJ1-2,.,.,TGTGCCAGCACCCTAAACAACGGGGGGCTTGGTGGCTACACCTTC,CASTLNNGGLGGYTF
TRBV6-5,TRBJ1-3,.,.,TGTGCCAGCAGGCCGGGACGTGAGAACACCATATATTTT,CASRPGRENTIYF
TRBV5-1,TRBJ2-6,.,.,TGCGCCAGCAGCGGGGGAACTGGGGCCAACGTCCTGACTTTC,CASSGGTGANVLTF
TRBV19,TRBJ1-1,.,.,TGTGCCAGTAGTCTTACATTGAACACTGAAGCTTTCTTT,CASSLTLNTEAFF
TRBV30,TRBJ1-5,.,.,TGTGCCTGGAGTGGAGACAGGCGCCAGCCCCAGCATTTT,CAWSGDRRQPQHF
TRBV6-1,TRBJ2-3,.,few,TGTGCCAGCAGTGAACTTAGCGTGGCCACAGATACGCAGTATTTT,CASSELSVATDTQYF
TRBV5-6,TRBJ2-7,TRBD2,.,TGTGCCAGCAGCCCGGGACTAGCGGGAGCATTGAACGAGCAGTACTTC,CASSPGLAGALNEQYF
TRBV6-5,TRBJ1-4,.,.,TGTGCCAGCAGTTACTCGTGGTCGGGTCTCGGTGAAAAACTGTTTTTT,CASSYSWSGLGEKLFF
TRBV3-1/TRBV3-2,TRBJ1-2,.,.,TGTGCCAGCAGCCCAACAGGTCAGGCGCGTGGCTACACCTTC,CASSPTGQARGYTF
TRBV10-2,TRBJ2-3,.,.,TGCGCCAGCAGTGTTCTAGCTACTAGCACAGATACGCAGTATTTT,CASSVLATSTDTQYF
TRBV6-5,TRBJ1-1,.,.,TGTGCCAGCAGTTACTCGAGTCAGTTGCACACTGAAGCTTTCTTT,CASSYSSQLHTEAFF
TRBV25-1,TRBJ1-1,TRBD1,few,TGTGCCAGCCGACGACAGGGTGGAACTGAAGCTTTCTTT,CASRRQGGTEAFF
TRBV27,TRBJ2-3,TRBD1,.,TGTGCCAGCAGTAGGGGGCTCTACAGGTTGCTCCTAGATACGCAGTATTTT,CASSRGLYRLLLDTQYF
TRBV5-6,TRBJ2-7,TRBD2,.,TGTGCCAGCATTGGGGCGGGAGGGTTCTACGAGCAGTACTTC,CASIGAGGFYEQYF